The 6 T cell receptor beta chains listed next were all sequenced from one sample in a study of T cell responses to AZD1222 COVID-19 vaccine. Data came from immunoSEQ multiplex PCR; TCRdb stores just in-frame clones and leaves some out. The sample yields 150,000 to 200,000 clones, around 90% seen once. The sample was peripheral blood, taken 28 days after the second dose of the MenACWY control vaccine. The receptors were gathered from an adult who received the MenACWY meningococcal vaccine as a control.

The chain carries TRBV15 and TRBJ2-7; 7 nucleotides agree with TRBD2. Germline CDR1 LNHNV, CDR2 YYDKDF (reference sequence). This CDR3 region has 15 residues. The trim removed 5 bases at V and 2 bases at J, leaving 9 bases unmatched. CDR3 nucleotide sequence: TGTGCCACCAGCCTGTCCTCTGGGGGGGCCTACGAGCAGTACTTC. Its protein product is CATSLSSGGAYEQYF.

The rearrangement joins TRBV5-1 to TRBJ1-6; TRBD1 is a possible D gene (5 bases). This CDR3 has 15 amino acids. Trimming removed 1 base at V and 7 bases at J, with 12 bases between. CDR1 and CDR2 from the germline V gene are SGHRS and YFSETQ. CDR3 bases: TGCGCCAGCAGCTTGTCTGTGACAGAGAATTCACCCCTCCACTTT. Translated, it gives CASSLSVTENSPLHF. Looking up the rest from reference TRBV5-1 and TRBJ1-6 gives the full variable domain: KAGVTQTPRYLIKTRGQQVTLSCSPISGHRSVSWYQQTPGQGLQFLFEYFSETQRNKGNFPGRFSGRQFSNSRSEMNVSTLELGDSALYLCASSLSVTENSPLHFGNGTRLTVT.

This clone was picked up one time. The chain combines TRBV11-1 with TRBJ2-7; D is ambiguous. CDR1 and CDR2 (germline): SGHAT, FQDESV (reference sequence). The CDR3 loop spans 15 amino acids. Trimming took off 5 bases at V and 2 bases at J, with 16 bases between the two ends. The CDR3 nucleotides read TGTGCCAGCAGCATAAACCTGGACGCTGCCTACGAGCAGTACTTC. Its protein product is CASSINLDAAYEQYF.

The J gene is TRBJ1-5, the V gene TRBV4-1; TRBD1 aligns across 9 bases. The CDR3 has 18 residues. From germline, CDR1 is MGHRA and CDR2 YSYEKL. V shed 1 base, J shed 7 bases, and the junction held 14 bases outside the gene matches. CDR3 sequence (DNA): TGCGCCAGCAGCCAAGCCGACCTCGGGACAGGGAGAGGCCAGCCCCAGCATTTT. This codes for CASSQADLGTGRGQPQHF.

The chain carries TRBV30 and TRBJ1-3; D call uncertain. With 6 bases removed from V and 2 bases from J, the gap between germline ends came to 5 bases. There are 11 residues in the CDR3. Germline-derived CDR1 and CDR2 are GTSNPN and SVGIG (reference sequence). The CDR3 protein is CACLTGNTIYF. DNA of the CDR3: TGTGCCTGCCTGACTGGAAACACCATATATTTT.

The chain combines TRBV6-2 or TRBV6-3 with TRBJ2-7, with TRBD1 as a possible D gene (6 bases). Trimming pared 2 bases from V and 3 bases from J, leaving 14 bases between. The CDR3 sequence is 15 residues long. CDR1 is MNHEY, CDR2 SVGEGT, per germline. In DNA, the CDR3 is TGTGCCAGCAGTTACATCAGGGGCTGGGGCTACGAGCAGTACTTC. It translates to CASSYIRGWGYEQYF.